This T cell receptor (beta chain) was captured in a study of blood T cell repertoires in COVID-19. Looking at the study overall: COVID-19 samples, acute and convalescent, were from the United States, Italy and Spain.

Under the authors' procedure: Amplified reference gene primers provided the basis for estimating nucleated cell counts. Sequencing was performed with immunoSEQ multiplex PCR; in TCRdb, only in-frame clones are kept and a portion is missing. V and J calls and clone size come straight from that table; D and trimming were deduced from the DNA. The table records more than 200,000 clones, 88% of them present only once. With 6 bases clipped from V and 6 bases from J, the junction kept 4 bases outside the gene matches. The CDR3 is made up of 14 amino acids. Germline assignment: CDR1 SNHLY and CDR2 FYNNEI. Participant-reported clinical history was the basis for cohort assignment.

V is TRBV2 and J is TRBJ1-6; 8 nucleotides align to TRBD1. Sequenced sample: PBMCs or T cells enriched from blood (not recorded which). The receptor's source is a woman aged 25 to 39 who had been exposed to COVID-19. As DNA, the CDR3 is TGTGCCAGCAGCCGGGACAGGAGTAATTCACCCCTCCACTTT. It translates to CASSRDRSNSPLHF.